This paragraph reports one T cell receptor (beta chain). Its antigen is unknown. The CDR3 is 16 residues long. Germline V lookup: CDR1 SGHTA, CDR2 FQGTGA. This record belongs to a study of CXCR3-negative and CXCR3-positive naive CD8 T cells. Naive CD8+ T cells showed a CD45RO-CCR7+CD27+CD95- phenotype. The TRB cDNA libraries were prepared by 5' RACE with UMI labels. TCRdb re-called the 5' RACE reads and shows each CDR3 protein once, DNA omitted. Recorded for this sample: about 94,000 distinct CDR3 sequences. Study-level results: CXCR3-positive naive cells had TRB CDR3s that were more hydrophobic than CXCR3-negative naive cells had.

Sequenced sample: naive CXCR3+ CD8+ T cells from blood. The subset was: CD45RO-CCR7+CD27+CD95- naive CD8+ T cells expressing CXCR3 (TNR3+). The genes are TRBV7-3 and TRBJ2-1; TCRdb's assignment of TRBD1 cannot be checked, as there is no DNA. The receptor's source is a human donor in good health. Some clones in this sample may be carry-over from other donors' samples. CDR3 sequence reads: CASSLTGRELYNEQFF.